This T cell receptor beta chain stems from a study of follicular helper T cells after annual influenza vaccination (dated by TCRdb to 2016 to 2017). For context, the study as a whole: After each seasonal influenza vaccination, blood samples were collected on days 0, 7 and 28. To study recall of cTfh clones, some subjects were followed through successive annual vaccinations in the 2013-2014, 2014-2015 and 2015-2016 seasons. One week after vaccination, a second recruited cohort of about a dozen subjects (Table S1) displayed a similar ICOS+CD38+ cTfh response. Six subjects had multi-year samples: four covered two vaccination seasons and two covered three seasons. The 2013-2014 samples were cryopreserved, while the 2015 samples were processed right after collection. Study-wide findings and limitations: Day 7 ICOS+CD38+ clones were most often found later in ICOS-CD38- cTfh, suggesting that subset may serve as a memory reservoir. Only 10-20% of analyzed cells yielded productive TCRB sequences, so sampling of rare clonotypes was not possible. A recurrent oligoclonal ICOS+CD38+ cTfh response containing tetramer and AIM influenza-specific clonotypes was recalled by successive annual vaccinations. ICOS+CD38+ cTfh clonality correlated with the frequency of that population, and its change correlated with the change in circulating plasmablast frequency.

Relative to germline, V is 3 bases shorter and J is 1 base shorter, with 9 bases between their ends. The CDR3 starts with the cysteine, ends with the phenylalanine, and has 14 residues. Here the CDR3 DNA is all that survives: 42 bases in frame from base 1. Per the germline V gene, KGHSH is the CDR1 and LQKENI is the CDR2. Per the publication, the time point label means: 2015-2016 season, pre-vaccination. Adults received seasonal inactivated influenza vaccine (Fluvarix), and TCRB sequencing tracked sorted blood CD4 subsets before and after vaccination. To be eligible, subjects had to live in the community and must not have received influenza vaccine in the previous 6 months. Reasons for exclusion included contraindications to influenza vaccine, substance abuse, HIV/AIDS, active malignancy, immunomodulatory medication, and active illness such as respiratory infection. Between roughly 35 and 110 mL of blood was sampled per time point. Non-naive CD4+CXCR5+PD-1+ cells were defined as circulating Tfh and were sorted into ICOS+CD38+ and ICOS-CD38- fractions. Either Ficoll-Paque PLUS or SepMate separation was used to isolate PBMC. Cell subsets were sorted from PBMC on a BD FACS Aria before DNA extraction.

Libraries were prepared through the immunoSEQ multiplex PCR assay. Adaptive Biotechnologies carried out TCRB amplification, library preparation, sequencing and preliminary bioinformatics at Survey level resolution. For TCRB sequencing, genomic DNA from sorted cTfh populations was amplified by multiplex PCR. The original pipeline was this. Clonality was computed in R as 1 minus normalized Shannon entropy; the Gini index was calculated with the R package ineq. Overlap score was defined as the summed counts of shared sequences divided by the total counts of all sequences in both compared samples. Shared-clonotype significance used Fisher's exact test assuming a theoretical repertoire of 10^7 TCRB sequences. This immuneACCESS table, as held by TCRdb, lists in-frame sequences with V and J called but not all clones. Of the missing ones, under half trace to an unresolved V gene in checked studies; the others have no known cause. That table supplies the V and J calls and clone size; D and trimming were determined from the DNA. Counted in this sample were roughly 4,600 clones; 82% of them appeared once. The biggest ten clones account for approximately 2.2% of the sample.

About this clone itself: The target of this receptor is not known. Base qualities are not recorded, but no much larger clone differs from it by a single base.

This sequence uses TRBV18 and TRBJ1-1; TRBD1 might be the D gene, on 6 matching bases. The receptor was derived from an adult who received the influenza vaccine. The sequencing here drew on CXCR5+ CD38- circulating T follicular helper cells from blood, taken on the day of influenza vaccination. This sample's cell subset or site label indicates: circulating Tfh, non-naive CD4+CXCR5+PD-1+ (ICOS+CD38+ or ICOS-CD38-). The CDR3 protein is CASSPGQTNTEAFF. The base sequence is TGTGCCAGCTCACCCGGACAGACGAACACTGAAGCTTTCTTT.